This T cell receptor beta chain was obtained from a study of blood T cells in healthy people across ages. Overall study context: About one barcoded TCR beta cDNA was captured per two T cells.

The germline V and J ends were trimmed by 3 bases and 2 bases, with 6 bases remaining between them. The length of the CDR3 is 12 residues. Germline assignment: CDR1 SQVTM and CDR2 ANQGSEA. It was with a sample-barcoded 5' primer and a J-beta primer mix that a second PCR of roughly 7 to 11 cycles was run. TCRdb used MiXCR to reprocess the 5' RACE reads, holding one entry per CDR3 protein. Among 790,000 or so distinct CDR3 sequences listed, more than 50% were seen once. Total RNA, at least 5.5 micrograms per sample, came from PBMCs. The sample comprised blood. This chain links TRBV29-1 with TRBJ2-3; the D is unclear. This clonotype was obtained from a man in his forties in good health. The CDR3 sequence: CSVDGLTDTQYF. The DNA of the CDR3 is TGCAGCGTTGACGGCCTCACAGATACGCAGTATTTT.